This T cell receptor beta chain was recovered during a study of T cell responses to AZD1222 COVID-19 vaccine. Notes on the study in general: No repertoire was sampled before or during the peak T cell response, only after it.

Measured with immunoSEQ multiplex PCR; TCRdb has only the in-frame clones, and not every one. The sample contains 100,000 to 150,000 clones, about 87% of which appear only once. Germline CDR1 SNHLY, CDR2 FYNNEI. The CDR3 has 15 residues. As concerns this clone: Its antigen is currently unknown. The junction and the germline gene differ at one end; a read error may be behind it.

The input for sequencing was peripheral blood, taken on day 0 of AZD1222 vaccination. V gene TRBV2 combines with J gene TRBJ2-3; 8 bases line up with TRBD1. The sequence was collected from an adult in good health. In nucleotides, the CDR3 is TGTGCCAGCAGTCAAGCAGGGGGCAATGGGGATACGCAGTATTTT. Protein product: CASSQAGGNGDTQYF.